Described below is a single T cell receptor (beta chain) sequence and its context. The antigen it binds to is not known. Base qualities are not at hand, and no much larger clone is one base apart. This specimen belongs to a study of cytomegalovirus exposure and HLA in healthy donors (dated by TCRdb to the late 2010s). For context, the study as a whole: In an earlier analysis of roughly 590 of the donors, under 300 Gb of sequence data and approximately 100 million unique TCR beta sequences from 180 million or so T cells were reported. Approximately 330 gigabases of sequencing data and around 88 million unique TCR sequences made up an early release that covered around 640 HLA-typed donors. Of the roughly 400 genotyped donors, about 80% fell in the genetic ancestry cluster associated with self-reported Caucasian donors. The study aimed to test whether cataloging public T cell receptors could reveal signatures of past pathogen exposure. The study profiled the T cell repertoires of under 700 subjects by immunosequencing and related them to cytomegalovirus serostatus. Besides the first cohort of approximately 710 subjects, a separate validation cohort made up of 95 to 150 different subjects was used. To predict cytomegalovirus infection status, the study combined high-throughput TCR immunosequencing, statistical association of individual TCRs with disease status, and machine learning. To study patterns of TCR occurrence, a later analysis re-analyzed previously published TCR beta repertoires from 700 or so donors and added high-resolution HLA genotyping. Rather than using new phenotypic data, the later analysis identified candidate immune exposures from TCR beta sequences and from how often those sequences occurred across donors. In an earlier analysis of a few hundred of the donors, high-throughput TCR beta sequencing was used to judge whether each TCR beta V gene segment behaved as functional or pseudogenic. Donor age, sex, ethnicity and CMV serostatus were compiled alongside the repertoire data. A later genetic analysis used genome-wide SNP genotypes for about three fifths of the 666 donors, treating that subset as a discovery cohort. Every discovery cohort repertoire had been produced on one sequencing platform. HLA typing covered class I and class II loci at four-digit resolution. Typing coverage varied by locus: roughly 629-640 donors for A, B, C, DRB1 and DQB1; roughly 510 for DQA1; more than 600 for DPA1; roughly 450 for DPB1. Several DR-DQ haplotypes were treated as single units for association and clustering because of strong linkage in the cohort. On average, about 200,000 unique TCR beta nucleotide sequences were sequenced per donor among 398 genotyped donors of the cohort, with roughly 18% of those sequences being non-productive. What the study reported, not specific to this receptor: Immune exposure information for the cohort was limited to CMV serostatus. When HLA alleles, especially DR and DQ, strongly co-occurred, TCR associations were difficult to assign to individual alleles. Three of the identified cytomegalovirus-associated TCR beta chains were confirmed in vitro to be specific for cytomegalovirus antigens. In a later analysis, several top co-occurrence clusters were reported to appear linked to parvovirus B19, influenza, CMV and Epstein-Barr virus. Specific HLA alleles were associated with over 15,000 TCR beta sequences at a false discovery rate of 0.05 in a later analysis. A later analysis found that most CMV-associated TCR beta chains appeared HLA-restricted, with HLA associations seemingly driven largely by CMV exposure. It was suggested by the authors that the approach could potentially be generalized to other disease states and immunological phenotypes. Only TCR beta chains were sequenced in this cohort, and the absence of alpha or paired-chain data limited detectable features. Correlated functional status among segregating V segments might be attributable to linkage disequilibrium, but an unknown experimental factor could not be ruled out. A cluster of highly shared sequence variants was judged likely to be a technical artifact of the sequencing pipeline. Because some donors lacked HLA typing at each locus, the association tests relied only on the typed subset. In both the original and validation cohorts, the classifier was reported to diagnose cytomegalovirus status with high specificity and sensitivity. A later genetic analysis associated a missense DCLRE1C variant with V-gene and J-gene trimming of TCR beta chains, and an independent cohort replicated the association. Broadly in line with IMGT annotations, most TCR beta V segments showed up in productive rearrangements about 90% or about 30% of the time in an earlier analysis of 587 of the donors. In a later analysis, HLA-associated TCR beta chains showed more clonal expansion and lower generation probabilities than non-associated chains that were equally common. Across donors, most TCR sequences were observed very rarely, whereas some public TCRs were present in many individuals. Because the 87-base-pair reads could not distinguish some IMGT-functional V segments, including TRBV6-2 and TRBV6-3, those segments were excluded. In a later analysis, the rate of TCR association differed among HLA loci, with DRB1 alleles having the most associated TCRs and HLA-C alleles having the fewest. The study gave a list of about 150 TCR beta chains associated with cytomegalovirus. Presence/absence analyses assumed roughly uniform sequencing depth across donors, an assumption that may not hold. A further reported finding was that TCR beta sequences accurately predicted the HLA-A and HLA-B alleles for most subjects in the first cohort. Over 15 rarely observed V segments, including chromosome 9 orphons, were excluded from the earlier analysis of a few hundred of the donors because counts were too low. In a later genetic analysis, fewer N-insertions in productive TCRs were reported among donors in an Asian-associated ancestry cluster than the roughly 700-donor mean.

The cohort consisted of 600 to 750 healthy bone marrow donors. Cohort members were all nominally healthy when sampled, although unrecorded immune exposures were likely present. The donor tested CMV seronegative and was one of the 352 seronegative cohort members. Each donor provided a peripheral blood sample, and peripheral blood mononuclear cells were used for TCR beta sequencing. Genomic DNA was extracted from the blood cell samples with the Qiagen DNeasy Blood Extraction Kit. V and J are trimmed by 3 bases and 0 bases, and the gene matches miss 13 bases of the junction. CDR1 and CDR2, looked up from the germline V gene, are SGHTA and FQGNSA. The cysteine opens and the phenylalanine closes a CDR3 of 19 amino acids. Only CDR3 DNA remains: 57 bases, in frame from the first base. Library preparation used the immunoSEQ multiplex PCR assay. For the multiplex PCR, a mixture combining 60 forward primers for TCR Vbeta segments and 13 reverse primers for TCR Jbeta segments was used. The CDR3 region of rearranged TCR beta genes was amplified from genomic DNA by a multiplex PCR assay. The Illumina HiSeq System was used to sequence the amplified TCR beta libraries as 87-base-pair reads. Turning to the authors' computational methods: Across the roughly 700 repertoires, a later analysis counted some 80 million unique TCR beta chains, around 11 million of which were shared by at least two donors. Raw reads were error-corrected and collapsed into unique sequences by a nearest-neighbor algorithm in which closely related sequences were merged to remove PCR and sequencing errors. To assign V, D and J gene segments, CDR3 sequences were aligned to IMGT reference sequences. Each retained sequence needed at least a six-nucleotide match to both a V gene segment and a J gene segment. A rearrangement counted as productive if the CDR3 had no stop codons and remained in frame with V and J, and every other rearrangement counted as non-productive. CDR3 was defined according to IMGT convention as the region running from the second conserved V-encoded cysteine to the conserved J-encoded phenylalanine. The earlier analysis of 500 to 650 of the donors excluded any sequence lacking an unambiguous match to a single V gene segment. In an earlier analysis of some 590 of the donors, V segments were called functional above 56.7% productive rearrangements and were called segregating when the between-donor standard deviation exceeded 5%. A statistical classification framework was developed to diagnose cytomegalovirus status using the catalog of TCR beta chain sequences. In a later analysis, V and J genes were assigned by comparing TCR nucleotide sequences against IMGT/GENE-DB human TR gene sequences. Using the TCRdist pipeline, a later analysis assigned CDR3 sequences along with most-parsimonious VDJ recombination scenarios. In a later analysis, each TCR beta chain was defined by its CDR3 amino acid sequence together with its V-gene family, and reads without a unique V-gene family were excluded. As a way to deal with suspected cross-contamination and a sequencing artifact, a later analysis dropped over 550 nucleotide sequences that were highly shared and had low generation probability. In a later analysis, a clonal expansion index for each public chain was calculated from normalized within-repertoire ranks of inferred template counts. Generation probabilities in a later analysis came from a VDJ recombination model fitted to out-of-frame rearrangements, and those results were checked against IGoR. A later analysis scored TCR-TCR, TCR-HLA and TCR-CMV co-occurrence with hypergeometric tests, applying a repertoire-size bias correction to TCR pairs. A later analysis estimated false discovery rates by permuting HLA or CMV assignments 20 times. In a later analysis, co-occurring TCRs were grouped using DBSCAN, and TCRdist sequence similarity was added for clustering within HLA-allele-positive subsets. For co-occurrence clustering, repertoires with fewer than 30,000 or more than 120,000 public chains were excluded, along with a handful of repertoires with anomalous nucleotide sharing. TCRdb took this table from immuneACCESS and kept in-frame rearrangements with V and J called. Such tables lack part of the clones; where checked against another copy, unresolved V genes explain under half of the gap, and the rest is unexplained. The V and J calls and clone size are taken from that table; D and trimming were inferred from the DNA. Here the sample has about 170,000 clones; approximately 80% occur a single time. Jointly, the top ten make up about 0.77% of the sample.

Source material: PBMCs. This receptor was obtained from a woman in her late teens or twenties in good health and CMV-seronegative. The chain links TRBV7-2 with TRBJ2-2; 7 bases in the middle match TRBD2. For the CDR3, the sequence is CASSFTSALALSNTGELFF. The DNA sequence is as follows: TGTGCCAGCAGCTTTACTAGCGCCCTAGCCCTATCGAACACCGGGGAGCTGTTTTTT.